The present entry profiles one TCR beta chain with its context. In the authors' methods: By means of reference gene primer amplification, nucleated cell counts were estimated. Here immunoSEQ multiplex PCR was the method, and the copy in TCRdb shows in-frame clones only, minus some. From that table come the V and J calls and clone size; the DNA was used to work out D and trimming. The sample lists tens of thousands of clones, less than 85% occurring once. This sample is part of a study of blood T cell repertoires in COVID-19. Study context: Samples representing acute and convalescent COVID-19 were sourced from the United States, Italy and Spain. PBMCs, B-cell-depleted T cells, or T cells provided the cDNA or gDNA that made up the material.

Germline-derived CDR1 and CDR2 are LNHDA and SQIVND (reference sequence). There are 16 residues in the CDR3. V shed 5 bases, J shed 2 bases, and the junction held 3 bases outside the gene matches. This receptor was obtained from a woman aged 70-85 years with acute or convalescent COVID-19. V is TRBV19 and J is TRBJ2-1, with 13 positions matching TRBD2. Sequenced sample: peripheral blood. CDR3 loop: CASSSGTSGAYNEQFF. DNA for the CDR3: TGTGCCAGTAGTTCCGGGACTAGCGGGGCCTACAATGAGCAGTTCTTC.